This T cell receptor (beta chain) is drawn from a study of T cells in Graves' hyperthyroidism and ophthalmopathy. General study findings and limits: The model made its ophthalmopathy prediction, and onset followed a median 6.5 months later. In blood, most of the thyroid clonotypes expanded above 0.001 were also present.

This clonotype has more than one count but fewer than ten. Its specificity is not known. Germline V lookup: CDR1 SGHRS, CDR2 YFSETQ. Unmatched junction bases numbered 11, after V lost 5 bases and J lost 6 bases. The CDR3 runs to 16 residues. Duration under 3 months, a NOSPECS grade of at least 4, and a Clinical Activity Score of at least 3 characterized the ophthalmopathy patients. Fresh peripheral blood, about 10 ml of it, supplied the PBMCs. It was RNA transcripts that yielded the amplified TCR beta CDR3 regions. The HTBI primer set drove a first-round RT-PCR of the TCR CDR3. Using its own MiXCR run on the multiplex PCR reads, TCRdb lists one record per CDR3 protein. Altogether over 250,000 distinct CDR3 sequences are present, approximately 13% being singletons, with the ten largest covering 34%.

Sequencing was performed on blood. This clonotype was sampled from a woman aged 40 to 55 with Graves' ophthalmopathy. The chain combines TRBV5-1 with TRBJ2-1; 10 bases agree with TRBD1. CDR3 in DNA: TGCGCCAGCAGAAGCCGAGGGACAGGGGCTCTCAATGAGCAGTTCTTC. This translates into CASRSRGTGALNEQFF.